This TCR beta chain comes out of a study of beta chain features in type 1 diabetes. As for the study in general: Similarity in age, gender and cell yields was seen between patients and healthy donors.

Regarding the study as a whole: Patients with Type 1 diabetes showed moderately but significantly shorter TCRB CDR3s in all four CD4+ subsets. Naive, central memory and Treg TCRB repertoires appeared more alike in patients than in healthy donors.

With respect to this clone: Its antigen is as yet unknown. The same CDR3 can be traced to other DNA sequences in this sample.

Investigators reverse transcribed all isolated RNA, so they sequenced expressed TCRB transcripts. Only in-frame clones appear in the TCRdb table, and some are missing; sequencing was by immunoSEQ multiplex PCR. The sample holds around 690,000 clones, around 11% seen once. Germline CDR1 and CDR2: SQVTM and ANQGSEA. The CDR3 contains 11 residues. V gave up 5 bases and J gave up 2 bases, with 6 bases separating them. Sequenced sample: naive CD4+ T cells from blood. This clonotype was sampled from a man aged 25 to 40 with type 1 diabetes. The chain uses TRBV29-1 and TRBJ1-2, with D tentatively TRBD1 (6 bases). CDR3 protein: CSVQGNYGYTF. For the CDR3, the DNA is TGCAGCGTTCAGGGGAACTATGGCTACACCTTC.